A single sample gave rise to the 29 T cell receptor beta chains below, sequenced in a study of early T cells in non-severe SARS-CoV-2 infection. TCRdb ran MiXCR on the 5' RACE reads and lists one entry per CDR3 protein. Among about 48,000 distinct CDR3 sequences listed, 6.2% were seen once. The sample consisted of whole blood, taken at baseline. These receptors were taken from an adult who was a healthcare worker with PCR-confirmed SARS-CoV-2 infection or an uninfected control (not recorded which).

This clonotype was detected only a few times. The genes are TRBV6-5 and TRBJ2-1, with 13 positions matching TRBD2. Germline-derived CDR1 and CDR2 are MNHEY and SVGAGI. This CDR3 comprises 16 residues. V gave up 2 bases and J gave up 7 bases; unmatched junction bases: 5. CDR3 protein: CASSYRTSGGTNEQFF. The CDR3 DNA sequence: TGTGCCAGCAGTTACCGGACTAGCGGGGGTACAAATGAGCAGTTCTTC.

This clonotype turned up a few times. The chain combines TRBV2 with TRBJ2-3; 12 bases line up with TRBD2. V shed 3 bases, J shed 2 bases, and the junction held 9 bases outside the gene matches. CDR3 length: 18 amino acids. CDR1 and CDR2 (germline): SNHLY, FYNNEI. The CDR3, as DNA: TGTGCCAGCAGTGACCCACTAGCGGGAGGTCTCACCACAGATACGCAGTATTTT. The encoded protein is CASSDPLAGGLTTDTQYF.

The table lists this clonotype with many counts. The chain carries TRBV10-3 and TRBJ1-1; TRBD1 agrees at 7 bases. After removal of 10 bases from V and 5 bases from J, the junction contained 7 bases not matched to a gene. The CDR3 spans 12 residues. Looked up from germline, CDR1 is ENHRY and CDR2 is SYGVKD. The CDR3 DNA sequence: TGTGCCACCGAGGGCAGGGGGACTGAAGCTTTCTTT. The encoded protein is CATEGRGTEAFF.

In its sample, this clonotype was seen a few times. DNA of the CDR3: TGTGCCAGCAGTGCTGATTACCAGGGTTATTCACCCCTCCACTTT. Amino acids: CASSADYQGYSPLHF. The chain joins TRBV25-1 to TRBJ1-6, with D possibly being TRBD1 (5 bases). CDR1 MGHDK and CDR2 SYGVNS come from the germline V gene. CDR3 length equals 15 residues. The V end was cut by 4 bases, the J end by 8 bases, with 15 bases between. Based on the CDR3 plus reference TRBV25-1 and TRBJ1-6, the full variable domain is EADIYQTPRYLVIGTGKKITLECSQTMGHDKMYWYQQDPGMELHLIHYSYGVNSTEKGDLSSESTVSRIRTEHFPLTLESARPSHTSQYLCASSADYQGYSPLHFGNGTRLTVT.

CDR3 coding DNA: TGTGCCAGCAGCTTACTGAGGGACCCAGACAATGAGCAGTTCTTC. Its protein is CASSLLRDPDNEQFF. The V call is TRBV7-6, the J call TRBJ2-1, with D tentatively TRBD1 or TRBD2 (5 bases each). Trimming removed 2 bases from V and 5 bases from J, with 13 bases in between. This CDR3 region has 15 residues. Germline CDR1 is SGHVS and CDR2 is FNYEAQ.

This clonotype came up a few times. The chain carries TRBV6-2 or TRBV6-3 and TRBJ2-5; 8 bases agree with TRBD2. The CDR3 extends over 16 amino acids. CDR1 is MNHEY, CDR2 SVGEGT, per germline. After removal of 2 bases from V and 1 base from J, the junction contained 6 bases not matched to a gene. The CDR3 sequence: CASSYGGRFGQETQYF. The DNA for the CDR3 is TGTGCCAGCAGTTACGGCGGGAGGTTTGGCCAAGAGACCCAGTACTTC.

The V gene is TRBV14, the J gene TRBJ1-1; a possible D gene is TRBD1 (6 bases). CDR3 size: 15 residues. CDR1 and CDR2 (germline): SGHDN, FVKESK. V was clipped by 0 bases and J by 8 bases, with 16 bases between them. The CDR3 region is CASSQEIGGGGEAFF. The CDR3 DNA reads TGTGCCAGCAGCCAAGAAATAGGGGGAGGTGGGGAAGCTTTCTTT.

The genes are TRBV7-8 and TRBJ2-1; 10 nucleotides match TRBD2. The germline gives CDR1 SGHVS, CDR2 FQNEAQ. This CDR3 region has 19 residues. Trimming cost V 7 bases and J 0 bases; bases outside gene matches: 15. In DNA form, the CDR3 reads TGTGCCAGCAAACGAGAGGGGTGGGCTAGCGGGAGCTCCTACAATGAGCAGTTCTTC. As protein: CASKREGWASGSSYNEQFF.

This clonotype has at least ten counts. The V call is TRBV29-1, the J call TRBJ1-2, with no clear D. The CDR3 length is 13 residues. Germline CDR1 is SQVTM and CDR2 is ANQGSEA. V lost 3 bases and J lost 6, with 14 bases in between. DNA of the CDR3: TGCAGCGTTGAGTACATCCTAAGGGATGGCTACACCTTC. It yields the protein CSVEYILRDGYTF.

CDR3 residues: CASSITGGRDEQYF. CDR3 coding DNA: TGTGCCAGCAGTATAACAGGGGGCCGCGACGAGCAGTACTTC. The chain links TRBV11-1 to TRBJ2-7; 9 nucleotides line up with TRBD1. CDR3 length: 14 residues. Unmatched junction bases numbered 8, after V lost 6 bases and J lost 5 bases. Germline V gene lookup returns CDR1 SGHAT and CDR2 FQDESV (reference sequence). Together with reference TRBV11-1 and TRBJ2-7, the CDR3 gives the full variable domain: EAEVAQSPRYKITEKSQAVAFWCDPISGHATLYWYRQILGQGPELLVQFQDESVVDDSQLPKDRFSAERLKGVDSTLKIQPAELGDSAMYLCASSITGGRDEQYFGPGTRLTVT.

This clonotype was observed many times. The V and J genes are TRBV6-2 or TRBV6-3 and TRBJ2-1; D is unresolved. This CDR3 is 12 amino acids long. The germline V and J ends were trimmed by 2 bases and 7 bases, with 6 bases remaining between them. Germline V CDR1 and CDR2: MNHEY, SVGEGT. CDR3: CASSYPVNEQFF. The CDR3 DNA follows: TGTGCCAGCAGTTACCCAGTTAATGAGCAGTTCTTC.

The V and J genes are TRBV6-2 or TRBV6-3 and TRBJ2-5; TRBD2 is a possible D gene (5 bases). V was shortened by 6 bases and J by 3 bases, with 5 bases between the two germline ends. Germline CDR1 reads MNHEY; CDR2 reads SVGEGT. The CDR3 runs to 11 residues. CDR3: CASRGEETQYF. The CDR3, as DNA: TGTGCCAGCAGGGGAGAAGAGACCCAGTACTTC.

This clonotype showed up just a few times. The CDR3 loop is CASIYRDAARDEQFF. The CDR3 DNA follows: TGCGCCAGCATCTACCGAGACGCGGCCCGCGATGAGCAGTTCTTC. The chain recombines TRBV5-1 with TRBJ2-1; D gene uncertain. CDR1 is SGHRS, CDR2 YFSETQ, per germline. The germline V and J ends were trimmed by 6 bases and 8 bases, with 21 bases remaining between them. The CDR3 length is 15 residues. The full variable domain, in which reference TRBV5-1 and TRBJ2-1 provide the parts outside the CDR3, is KAGVTQTPRYLIKTRGQQVTLSCSPISGHRSVSWYQQTPGQGLQFLFEYFSETQRNKGNFPGRFSGRQFSNSRSEMNVSTLELGDSALYLCASIYRDAARDEQFFGPGTRLTVL.

This clonotype came up a few times. The chain uses TRBV7-6 and TRBJ2-2; TRBD2 matches 9 bases. Germline values: CDR1 SGHVS, CDR2 FNYEAQ. This CDR3 has 19 residues. J lost 4 bases, V lost 2 bases, and 14 bases had no gene match. CDR3 in amino acids: CASSLHPESGRMSTGELFF. The DNA of the CDR3 is TGTGCCAGCAGCTTACACCCGGAGAGCGGGAGGATGTCCACCGGGGAGCTGTTTTTT.

J is TRBJ1-1 and V is TRBV5-5, with D possibly TRBD1 on 5 matching bases. Per the germline V gene, CDR1 is SGHKS and CDR2 is YYEKEE (reference sequence). V gave up 2 bases and J gave up 2 bases, with 13 bases separating them. The CDR3 covers 15 residues. CDR3 in DNA: TGTGCCAGCAGCTTCTCCGGGGCAAAAAACACTGAAGCTTTCTTT. Translated, it gives CASSFSGAKNTEAFF.

This clonotype has a handful of counts. The chain combines TRBV7-8 with TRBJ2-5; D is perhaps TRBD1 (6 bases). The CDR3 covers 11 residues. The V end was cut by 8 bases, the J end by 5 bases, with 9 bases between. Per germline, CDR1 SGHVS and CDR2 FQNEAQ. The CDR3 is CASHREETQYF. CDR3 in DNA: TGTGCCAGCCACAGGGAGGAGACCCAGTACTTC.

This clonotype was seen more than once but under ten times. The rearrangement links TRBV29-1 to TRBJ2-3; 10 bases fit TRBD2. Per germline, CDR1 SQVTM and CDR2 ANQGSEA. The trim removed 4 bases at V and 5 bases at J, leaving 15 bases unmatched. CDR3 length: 17 residues. The CDR3 DNA reads as TGCAGCGTTGGAGCCATAGGCCTAGCGGGAGCGGGAGATACGCAGTATTTT. Amino acid sequence: CSVGAIGLAGAGDTQYF.

The table lists this clonotype with many counts. The J gene is TRBJ2-7, the V gene TRBV29-1; D possibly corresponds to TRBD2 (5 bases). This CDR3 comprises 11 residues. V was pared by 7 bases and J by 9 bases, with 16 bases between. Per the germline V gene, CDR1 is SQVTM and CDR2 is ANQGSEA. The CDR3, as DNA: TGCAGCGCCCGGGCCTCGGAGGCGCAGTACTTC. Its translation is CSARASEAQYF.

In its sample, this clonotype was seen many times. This rearrangement joins TRBV4-1 to TRBJ2-7; no clear D. V was trimmed by 4 bases and J by 0 bases, leaving 10 bases between them. Germline V lookup: CDR1 MGHRA, CDR2 YSYEKL. The CDR3 covers 14 residues. The CDR3: CASSLGLSSYEQYF. CDR3 DNA sequence: TGCGCCAGCAGCCTGGGTCTGAGCTCCTACGAGCAGTACTTC.

This clonotype was seen many times. The chain links TRBV20-1 to TRBJ2-7; D is tentatively TRBD1 or TRBD2 (5 bases each). CDR3 length equals 14 residues. Trimming took 1 base from V and 0 from J, leaving 10 bases between them. Germline V gene sequence: CDR1 DFQATT, CDR2 SNEGSKA (reference sequence). The CDR3 DNA is TGCAGTGCTAGAGGGGGGATAAACTCCTACGAGCAGTACTTC. It yields the protein CSARGGINSYEQYF.

Many counts were recorded for this clonotype. The J gene is TRBJ2-2, the V gene TRBV4-2; TRBD2 agrees at 11 bases. CDR3 length equals 17 residues. Per germline, CDR1 LGHNA and CDR2 YNFKEQ. V lost 0 bases and J lost 1; bases outside the gene matches: 1. The CDR3, as DNA: TGTGCCAGCAGCCAAGACGGGACTAGCGGGAACACCGGGGAGCTGTTTTTT. It translates to CASSQDGTSGNTGELFF.

This clonotype was recorded a few times. This chain connects TRBV27 to TRBJ2-1; D is unclear. The length of the CDR3 is 15 residues. Trimming took off 5 bases at V and 4 bases at J, with 15 bases between the two ends. Germline loops: CDR1 MNHEY, CDR2 SMNVEV (reference sequence). CDR3 DNA: TGTGCCAGCAGTGTAGGACCGTCAACTTACAATGAGCAGTTCTTC. Its protein is CASSVGPSTYNEQFF.

This clonotype has a count of ten or more. The CDR3 DNA reads as TGTGCCAGCAGCTTAAGCAGGGATCCTGGGCCCCAGCATTTT. It is translated as CASSLSRDPGPQHF. The V call is TRBV7-2, the J call TRBJ1-5; D might be TRBD1 (5 bases). Trimming took off 2 bases at V and 9 bases at J, with 14 bases between the two ends. The CDR3 has 14 amino acids. The V gene's germline CDR1 is SGHTA and CDR2 FQGNSA.

This clonotype was counted many times. The chain uses TRBV5-1 and TRBJ2-7; perhaps TRBD2 as D (6 bases). The V end lost 5 bases, the J end lost 4 bases, and 19 bases lay between the germline ends. The CDR3 is 15 residues long. Looked up from germline, CDR1 is SGHRS and CDR2 is YFSETQ. CDR3 coding DNA: TGCGCCAGCAGGGTCTCTAGCGCCCCGGGGTACGAGCAGTACTTC. Encoded protein: CASRVSSAPGYEQYF. Supplemented by reference TRBV5-1 and TRBJ2-7, the full variable domain reads KAGVTQTPRYLIKTRGQQVTLSCSPISGHRSVSWYQQTPGQGLQFLFEYFSETQRNKGNFPGRFSGRQFSNSRSEMNVSTLELGDSALYLCASRVSSAPGYEQYFGPGTRLTVT.

This sequence joins TRBV18 and TRBJ1-4; D might be TRBD1 (6 bases). V shed 6 bases and J shed 8 bases, with 13 bases lying between them. Germline V gene sequence: CDR1 KGHSH, CDR2 LQKENI. The length of the CDR3 is 13 residues. CDR3 protein: CASSTIGGEKLFF. Written as DNA, the CDR3 is TGTGCCAGCTCCACCATAGGGGGAGAAAAACTGTTTTTT.

Turning to this clonotype: Given a much more abundant clone one base away, this may be a read error. The chain carries TRBV6-1 and TRBJ2-1; no clear D gene. This CDR3 has 13 residues. CDR1 is MNHNS, CDR2 SASEGT, per germline. Written as DNA, the CDR3 is TGTGTCAGCAGTGTGAGCAACTATAATGAGCAGTTCTTC. Translating it yields CVSSVSNYNEQFF.

This clonotype was counted between two and nine times. The chain carries TRBV20-1 and TRBJ2-1, with D perhaps matching TRBD2 (6 bases). Trimming shortened V by 4 bases and J by 0 bases, and 16 bases separated the two germline ends. From germline, CDR1 is DFQATT and CDR2 SNEGSKA (reference sequence). CDR3 size: 16 residues. CDR3 DNA: TGCAGTGCTACCGATCCGGGACTGAGCTCCTACAATGAGCAGTTCTTC. It translates to CSATDPGLSSYNEQFF.

J is TRBJ2-7 and V is TRBV13; 12 nucleotides agree with TRBD2. The V segment lost 4 bases and the J segment 5 bases; nucleotides outside the gene matches: 9. CDR1 and CDR2 (germline): PRHDT, FYEKMQ (reference sequence). The CDR3 has 16 residues. CDR3 sequence (DNA): TGTGCCAGCAGCTCGCGGACTAGCGGGGACATCCACGAGCAGTACTTC. Amino acid sequence: CASSSRTSGDIHEQYF.

This clonotype was picked up many times. The V and J genes are TRBV28 and TRBJ2-2, with 11 bases identical to TRBD2. V gave up 6 bases and J gave up 9 bases; unmatched junction bases: 6. This CDR3 comprises 14 residues. The germline CDR1 and CDR2 sequences are MDHEN and SYDVKM. The CDR3 loop reads CASSPGLAERELFF. Written as DNA, the CDR3 is TGTGCCAGCAGCCCGGGACTAGCGGAACGGGAGCTGTTTTTT.